Each of the 9 T cell receptor delta chains below was sequenced from the same sample in a study of γδ T cells in repeated Plasmodium falciparum infection. Gammadelta T cells were flow-sorted from PBMC into Vgamma9/Vdelta2+ and Vdelta2-negative populations for bulk analysis. TCRdb ran CATT on the multiplex PCR reads. The data hold 50,000 or so delta-chain clones, with 1.5% to 2% observed a single time. Material for sequencing was gamma-delta T cells from blood. The receptor set was obtained from a pool of human donors (malaria-infected and uninfected, not separated).

This clone occurred many times. The protein TCRdb gives is from a much larger clone and does not agree with this DNA's translation at residue 9, likely a read error; the protein shown here comes from the DNA. The genes are TRDV3 and TRDJ1; TRDD3 is a possible D gene (5 bases). V gave up 1 base and J gave up 0 bases, with 24 bases separating them. The V gene's germline CDR1 is TVYSNPD and CDR2 GDNSRS (reference sequence). The CDR3 has 18 amino acids. In nucleotides, the CDR3 is TGTGCCTTTAACAGGGGTCGTTGGAGGATAAAGGACACCGATAAACTCATCTTT. Its translation: CAFNRGRWRIKDTDKLIF.

This clone was detected only a few times. This likely came from a read error, as a far larger clone is one base away. Other DNA sequences in this sample translate to the same CDR3. The rearrangement links TRDV1 to TRDJ1; D is undetermined. No J segment appears in TCRdb, so it was assigned here by matching the sequence to germline. Germline CDR1 TSWWSYY, CDR2 QGS. Trimming removed 4 bases from V and 1 base from J, with 13 bases in between. The CDR3 covers 15 residues. Written as DNA, the CDR3 is TGTGCTCTTGGGGGGCCGATCCGGGTCACCGATAAACTCATCTTT. This translates into CALGGPIRVTDKLIF.

The sample holds many counts of this clone. This may be a read error, as it is one base from a much larger clone. The sample carries other DNA sequences with the same CDR3. This sequence joins TRDV1 and TRDJ1; 11 bases line up with TRDD3. The CDR3 is 21 residues long. Germline CDR1 reads TSWWSYY; CDR2 reads QGS. V trimming: 5 bases; J trimming: 0 bases; junction bases outside the gene matches: 20. The CDR3 DNA reads TGTGCTCTTGGGCTTACTCGACGTAATAACTGGGGGATAAGGTACACCGATAAACTCATCTTT. Translating gives CALGLTRRNNWGIRYTDKLIF.

This clone is medium-sized by share. This rearrangement joins TRDV2 to TRDJ1, with D perhaps matching TRDD3 (5 bases). The germline CDR1 and CDR2 sequences are GEAIGNYY and EKD. CDR3 length: 15 residues. With 3 bases removed from V and 3 bases from J, the gap between germline ends came to 16 bases. CDR3 amino acids: CACDSPYWRADKLIF. As DNA, the CDR3 is TGTGCCTGTGACTCGCCATACTGGAGGGCCGATAAACTCATCTTT.

Note on this clone: Translating this DNA gives a protein that differs at residue 13 from the TCRdb one, which belongs to a much larger clone; a read error is likely, and the protein shown is this translation. The chain is built from TRAV29/DV5 and TRDJ1; 10 bases fit TRDD3. CDR3 length equals 17 residues. The germline V gene has CDR1 NSMFDY and CDR2 ISSIKDK. The trim removed 3 bases at V and 7 bases at J, leaving 18 bases unmatched. CDR3 amino acids: CAATLRIGGYARSKLIF. In nucleotides, the CDR3 is TGTGCAGCAACGCTTCGTATAGGGGGATACGCGCGGTCTAAACTCATCTTT.

Comments on this clone: The protein held in TCRdb is that of a much larger clone and does not match this DNA's translation at residue 9, likely because of a read error; the protein shown is translated from the DNA. This sequence joins TRDV1 and TRDJ1; D may be TRDD3 (6 bases). TCRdb supplies no J gene; here it was assigned by aligning the nucleotide sequence to germline. The V gene's germline CDR1 is TSWWSYY and CDR2 QGS. V was cut by 0 bases and J by 5 bases, with 19 bases left in between. The CDR3 length is 17 residues. The CDR3 DNA sequence: TGTGCTCTTGGGGAACTTTCTGGGGAACATAACGGGGATAAACTCATCTTT. It is translated as CALGELSGEHNGDKLIF.

This clone came up many times. A far larger clone is off by one base, so a read error is likely. The sample contains more than one DNA sequence encoding this CDR3. The V gene is TRDV2, the J gene TRDJ1; D is undetermined. Matching the DNA to germline supplied the J gene, which TCRdb does not give. This CDR3 spans 14 amino acids. Germline V gene data show CDR1 as GEAIGNYY and CDR2 as EKD. The ends were cut back, 3 bases at V and 0 bases at J, with 10 bases in the middle. CDR3 DNA: TGTGCCTGTGACTCCTTGCTTAACACCGATAAACTCATCTTT. Its protein is CACDSLLNTDKLIF.

This clone was found a few times. TCRdb assigns this DNA the protein of a much larger clone, which departs from its translation at residue 9; this likely reflects a read error, and the protein shown comes from translating the DNA. The V and J genes are TRDV1 and TRDJ1, with D possibly being TRDD3 (6 bases). The CDR3 consists of 17 residues. The germline CDR1 and CDR2 sequences are TSWWSYY and QGS. The V end lost 1 base, the J end lost 2 bases, and 17 bases lay between the germline ends. The CDR3 DNA reads as TGTGCTCTTGGGGAACGGCCTCCGAGGGATATAACCGATAAACTCATCTTT. Protein product: CALGERPPRDITDKLIF.

To note about this clone: A far larger clone is one base from this, pointing to a likely read error. Other DNA sequences in the same sample also yield this CDR3. V and J are TRDV2 and TRDJ1; 13 bases match TRDD3. The J gene, absent from TCRdb, was called here by matching the DNA to germline. Germline V gene sequence: CDR1 GEAIGNYY, CDR2 EKD. J was trimmed by 2 bases and V by 3 bases; bases with no gene match: 5. This CDR3 is 16 amino acids long. DNA of the CDR3: TGTGCCTGTGACTCACTGGGGGATACGGGAACCGATAAACTCATCTTT. Protein sequence: CACDSLGDTGTDKLIF.